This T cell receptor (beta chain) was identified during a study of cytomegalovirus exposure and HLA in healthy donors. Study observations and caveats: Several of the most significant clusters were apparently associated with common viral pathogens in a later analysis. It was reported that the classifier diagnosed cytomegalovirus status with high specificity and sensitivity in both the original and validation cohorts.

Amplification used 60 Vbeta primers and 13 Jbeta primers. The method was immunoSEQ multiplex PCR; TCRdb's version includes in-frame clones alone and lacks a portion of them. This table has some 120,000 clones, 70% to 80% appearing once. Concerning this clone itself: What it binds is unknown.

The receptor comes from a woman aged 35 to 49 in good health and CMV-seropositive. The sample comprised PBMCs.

The CDR3 here is CASSAQGAGHGYTF. For the CDR3, the DNA is TGCGCCAGCAGTGCTCAGGGGGCGGGACATGGCTACACCTTC. The chain links TRBV5-1 to TRBJ1-2; 8 bases are a match to TRBD1. V lost 5 bases, J lost 6 bases, and 9 bases stayed unmatched. The germline CDR1 and CDR2 sequences are SGHRS and YFSETQ. The length of the CDR3 is 14 residues.